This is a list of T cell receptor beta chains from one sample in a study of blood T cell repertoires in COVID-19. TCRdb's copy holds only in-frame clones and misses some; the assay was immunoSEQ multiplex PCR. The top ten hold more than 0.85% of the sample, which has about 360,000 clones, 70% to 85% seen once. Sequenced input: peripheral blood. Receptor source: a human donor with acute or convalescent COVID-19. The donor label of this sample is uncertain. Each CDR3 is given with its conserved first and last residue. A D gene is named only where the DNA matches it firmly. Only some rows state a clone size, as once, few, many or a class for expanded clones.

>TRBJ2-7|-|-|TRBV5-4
CASSGGLRSSYEQYF
TGTGCCAGCAGCGGGGGACTCAGGAGCTCCTACGAGCAGTACTTC
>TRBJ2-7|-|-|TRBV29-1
CSVVGGQGIQYF
TGCAGCGTTGTTGGGGGCCAGGGGATACAGTACTTC
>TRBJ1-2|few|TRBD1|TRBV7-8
CASSRGTGTGLDGYTF
TGTGCCAGCAGCCGAGGGACAGGGACGGGATTGGATGGCTACACCTTC
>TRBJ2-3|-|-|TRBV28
CASSSLGGVTDTQYF
TGTGCCAGCAGTTCCCTCGGGGGTGTCACAGATACGCAGTATTTT
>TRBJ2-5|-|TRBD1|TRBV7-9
CASSLGTGVLQETQYF
TGTGCCAGCAGTCTAGGGACAGGGGTCCTCCAAGAGACCCAGTACTTC
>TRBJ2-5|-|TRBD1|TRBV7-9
CASSSWTGETQYF
TGTGCCAGCAGCTCATGGACAGGGGAGACCCAGTACTTC
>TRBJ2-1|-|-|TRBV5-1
CASSFGVEQFF
TGCGCCAGCAGTTTCGGGGTGGAGCAGTTCTTC
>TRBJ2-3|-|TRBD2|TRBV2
CATNLAGATDTQYF
TGTGCCACCAACTTAGCGGGGGCCACAGATACGCAGTATTTT
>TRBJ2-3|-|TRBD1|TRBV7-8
CASSSRDRVVTDTQYF
TGTGCCAGCAGCTCCCGGGACAGGGTCGTAACAGATACGCAGTATTTT
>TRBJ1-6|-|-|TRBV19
CAGLNSPLHF
TGTGCCGGCCTTAATTCACCCCTCCACTTT
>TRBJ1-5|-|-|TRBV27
CASSSAGVSNQPQHF
TGTGCCAGCAGTTCCGCGGGGGTCAGCAATCAGCCCCAGCATTTT
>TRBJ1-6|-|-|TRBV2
CASRVQGPYNSPLHF
TGTGCCAGCAGGGTGCAGGGCCCCTATAATTCACCCCTCCACTTT
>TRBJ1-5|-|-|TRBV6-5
CASKGGASNQPQHF
TGTGCCAGCAAAGGAGGTGCGAGCAATCAGCCCCAGCATTTT
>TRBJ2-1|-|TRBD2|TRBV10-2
CASGGSPSSYNEQFF
TGCGCCAGCGGCGGGAGCCCAAGCTCCTACAATGAGCAGTTCTTC
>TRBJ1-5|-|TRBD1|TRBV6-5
CASSPDRELNQPQHF
TGTGCCAGCAGTCCCGACAGGGAGTTAAATCAGCCCCAGCATTTT
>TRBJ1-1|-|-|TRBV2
CASSEEPPKWNTEAFF
TGTGCCAGCAGTGAAGAGCCACCTAAATGGAACACTGAAGCTTTCTTT
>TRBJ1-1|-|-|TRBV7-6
CASSSTENTEAFF
TGTGCCAGCAGCTCGACAGAGAACACTGAAGCTTTCTTT
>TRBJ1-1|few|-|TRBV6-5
CASRWGGIGNTEAFF
TGTGCCAGCAGATGGGGGGGGATAGGGAACACTGAAGCTTTCTTT
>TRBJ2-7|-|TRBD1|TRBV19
CASSIGGTGGHEQYF
TGTGCCAGTAGTATAGGGGGGACAGGGGGCCACGAGCAGTACTTC
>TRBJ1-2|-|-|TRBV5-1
CASRGRGYGYTF
TGCGCCAGCAGAGGGAGAGGCTATGGCTACACCTTC
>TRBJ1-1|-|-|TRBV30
CAWWQGSPRDTEAFF
TGTGCCTGGTGGCAGGGCTCCCCAAGGGACACTGAAGCTTTCTTT
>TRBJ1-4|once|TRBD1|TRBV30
CAWSRGQGGEKLFF
TGTGCCTGGAGTAGGGGACAGGGCGGGGAAAAACTGTTTTTT
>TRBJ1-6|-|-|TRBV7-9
CASSLEDAGVAPLHF
TGTGCCAGCAGCTTAGAGGATGCAGGGGTGGCACCCCTCCACTTT
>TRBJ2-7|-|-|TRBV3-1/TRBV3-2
CASSQVSGTSSYEQYF
TGTGCCAGCAGCCAAGTGAGCGGGACAAGCTCCTACGAGCAGTACTTC
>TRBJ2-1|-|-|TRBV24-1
CATSDLHSGIHYNEQFF
TGTGCCACCAGTGATTTGCACTCCGGGATCCACTACAATGAGCAGTTCTTC
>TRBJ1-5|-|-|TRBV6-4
CASSEVSGIQPQHF
TGTGCCAGCAGTGAGGTGTCAGGGATTCAGCCCCAGCATTTT
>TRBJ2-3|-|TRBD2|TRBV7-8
CASSRRAGAAGVTDTQYF
TGTGCCAGCAGCCGACGAGCGGGAGCTGCCGGAGTCACAGATACGCAGTATTTT
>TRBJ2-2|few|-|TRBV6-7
CASHQRNPTGELFF
TGTGCCAGCCATCAGAGGAATCCCACCGGGGAGCTGTTTTTT
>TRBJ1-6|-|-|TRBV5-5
CASSLDTWSSYNSPLHF
TGTGCCAGCAGCTTGGACACCTGGAGCTCCTATAATTCACCCCTCCACTTT
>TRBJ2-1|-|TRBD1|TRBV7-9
CAIQGTGYNEQFF
TGTGCCATACAGGGGACAGGGTACAATGAGCAGTTCTTC
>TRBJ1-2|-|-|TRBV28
CASSLDSRYGYTF
TGTGCCAGCAGTCTGGACAGCCGCTATGGCTACACCTTC
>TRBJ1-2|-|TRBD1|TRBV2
CASSDILGQGSNYGYTF
TGTGCCAGCAGTGACATTCTAGGACAGGGATCTAACTATGGCTACACCTTC
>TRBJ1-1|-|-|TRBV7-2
CASSSRDFGGTEAFF
TGTGCCAGCAGCTCTCGGGACTTTGGCGGTACTGAAGCTTTCTTT
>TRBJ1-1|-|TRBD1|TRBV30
CAWSNQGGVGTEAFF
TGTGCCTGGAGTAATCAGGGGGGTGTGGGCACTGAAGCTTTCTTT
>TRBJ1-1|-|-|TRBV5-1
CASSSGTMNTEAFF
TGCGCCAGCAGCTCCGGGACAATGAACACTGAAGCTTTCTTT
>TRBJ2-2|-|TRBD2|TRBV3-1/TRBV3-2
CASSRLAGGQAGELFF
TGTGCCAGCAGCCGGCTAGCGGGGGGGCAGGCCGGGGAGCTGTTTTTT
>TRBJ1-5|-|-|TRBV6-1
CASSDWGGGNQPQHF
TGTGCCAGCAGTGATTGGGGGGGTGGCAATCAGCCCCAGCATTTT
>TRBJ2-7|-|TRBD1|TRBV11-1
CASSKDRAMGYEQYF
TGTGCCAGCAGTAAAGACAGGGCAATGGGTTACGAGCAGTACTTC
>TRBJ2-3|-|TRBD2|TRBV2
CASRGLAGTTDTQYF
TGTGCCAGTCGAGGACTAGCCGGGACCACAGATACGCAGTATTTT
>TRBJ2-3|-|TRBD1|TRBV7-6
CASSLGTGGLTDTQYF
TGTGCCAGCAGCTTAGGGACAGGGGGCTTAACAGATACGCAGTATTTT
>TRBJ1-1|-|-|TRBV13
CASSPTANTEAFF
TGTGCCAGCAGCCCCACAGCGAACACTGAAGCTTTCTTT
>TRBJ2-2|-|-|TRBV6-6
CASSQNPRAGELFF
TGTGCCAGCAGCCAAAACCCACGGGCCGGGGAGCTGTTTTTT
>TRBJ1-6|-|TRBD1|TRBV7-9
CASSQGQGNSPLHF
TGTGCCAGCAGCCAAGGACAGGGGAATTCACCCCTCCACTTT
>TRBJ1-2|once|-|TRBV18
CASSPEIVARYTF
TGTGCCAGCTCACCGGAGATCGTGGCCCGCTACACCTTC
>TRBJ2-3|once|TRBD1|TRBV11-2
CASSPRTGGAITDTQYF
TGTGCCAGCAGCCCCAGGACAGGGGGCGCGATCACAGATACGCAGTATTTT
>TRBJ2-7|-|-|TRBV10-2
CASSLSGEPPTYEQYF
TGCGCCAGCAGTCTTAGCGGAGAGCCCCCCACCTACGAGCAGTACTTC
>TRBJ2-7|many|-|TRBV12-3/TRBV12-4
CASTSHSSEQYF
TGTGCCAGCACTAGCCACTCGAGCGAGCAGTACTTC
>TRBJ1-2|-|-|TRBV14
CASSQEVPARVGFYGYTF
TGTGCCAGCAGCCAAGAAGTCCCCGCGAGGGTCGGTTTCTATGGCTACACCTTC
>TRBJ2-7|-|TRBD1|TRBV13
CASSVGDRGPYEQYF
TGTGCCAGCAGCGTTGGGGACAGAGGACCCTACGAGCAGTACTTC
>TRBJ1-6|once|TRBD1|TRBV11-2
CASRPYAFRDRGPNSPLHF
TGTGCCAGCAGGCCTTACGCCTTCCGGGACAGGGGACCGAATTCACCCCTCCACTTT
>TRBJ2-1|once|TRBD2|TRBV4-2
CASSQEWREGLDEQFF
TGTGCCAGCAGCCAAGAGTGGCGGGAGGGCCTCGATGAGCAGTTCTTC
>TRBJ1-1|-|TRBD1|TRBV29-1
CSVEYRDRAGTEAFF
TGCAGCGTTGAATACCGGGACAGGGCCGGCACTGAAGCTTTCTTT